Reported below is one TCR beta chain. Its target is not known. This entry comes from a study of STAT3 mutations in large granular lymphocyte leukemia. Study overall: Immunosuppressive therapy was given to more than half of T-LGLL patients.

The method was immunoSEQ multiplex PCR; TCRdb's version includes in-frame clones alone and lacks a portion of them. The sample has fewer than 15,000 clones, approximately 85% seen once. Overall study findings and caveats: In several patients, dominant TCR clone burden exceeded STAT3 mutant burden, suggesting STAT3 mutation arose secondarily. Every T-cell large granular lymphocyte leukemia patient had at least one immunodominant TCR beta clonotype. Samples missed the first appearance of the clone. In some patients, a small highly pathogenic clone possibly went undetected.

Sequencing input: PBMCs. The receptor comes from a human donor with T large granular lymphocyte leukemia. Some clones in this sample may be carry-over from other donors' samples.

The CDR3 spells CASSYSTGASNQPQHF. The CDR3 DNA sequence: TGTGCCAGCAGTTACTCGACAGGGGCCAGCAATCAGCCCCAGCATTTT. The chain is built from TRBV6-6 and TRBJ1-5, with 8 positions matching TRBD1. Germline-derived CDR1 and CDR2 are MNHNY and SVGAGI (reference sequence). V shed 0 bases, J shed 1 base, and the junction held 2 bases outside the gene matches. The CDR3 extends over 16 amino acids.